This T cell receptor (beta chain) was found in a study of CD8 T cells in ankylosing spondylitis. Points from the study as a whole: Apparently characteristic of ankylosing spondylitis blood was a TCR beta motif (under ten highly homologous variants).

Between the trimmed V and J ends, which lost 0 bases and 0 bases, there was a span of 6 bases. Germline-derived CDR1 and CDR2 are LGHNA and YSLEER. This CDR3 has 15 residues. With respect to this clonotype: Its antigen is unidentified.

A quantitative 5'-RACE method, one with molecular barcodes, was used to make TCR beta libraries. TCRdb itself ran the 5' RACE reads through MiXCR, one entry per CDR3 protein. The profile shows over 600,000 distinct CDR3 sequences, 15% to 20% of them singletons. Sequenced input: blood, either unsorted or a sorted T cell fraction (not recorded which). The chain employs TRBV4-3 and TRBJ1-3; D is undetermined. The source of this sequence is a male donor with ankylosing spondylitis. CDR3 protein: CASSQDFSSGNTIYF. As DNA, the CDR3 is TGCGCCAGCAGCCAAGATTTTAGCTCTGGAAACACCATATATTTT.